Listed below are T cell receptor beta chains from one sample, sequenced in a study of control samples from healthy donors and cancer patients. The table came from immunoSEQ multiplex PCR; TCRdb's copy has only in-frame clones and leaves some out. This sample carries 60,000 to 75,000 clones, approximately 85% of them seen once, and the ten largest clones take over 4.5%. Sequencing was performed on blood. The receptors here all came from a man aged 40-49 years in good health. Each CDR3 is given with its conserved first and last residue. A D gene is named only where the DNA matches it firmly. Only part of the rows carry a size: once, few, many, or a class if the clone is expanded.

>.|.|TRBV6-5|TRBJ2-3
CASKGLWVSDTQYF
TGTGCCAGTAAAGGCCTATGGGTATCCGATACGCAGTATTTT
>.|.|TRBV5-4|TRBJ2-1
CASSLIDSYNEQFF
TGTGCCAGCAGCTTAATCGACTCCTACAATGAGCAGTTCTTC
>.|.|TRBV5-6|TRBJ2-2
CASSFLKLMNTGELFF
TGTGCCAGCAGCTTCCTAAAACTGATGAACACCGGGGAGCTGTTTTTT
>TRBD2|few|TRBV6-5|TRBJ2-7
CASSPSGGQYEQYF
TGTGCCAGCAGTCCCAGCGGGGGTCAGTACGAGCAGTACTTC
>TRBD2|.|TRBV19|TRBJ2-2
CASIPRGTSGTGELFF
TGTGCCAGTATACCAAGAGGGACTAGCGGGACCGGGGAGCTGTTTTTT
>.|.|TRBV5-1|TRBJ2-5
CASSPQTERQETQYF
TGCGCCAGCAGCCCCCAGACAGAGCGCCAAGAGACCCAGTACTTC
>TRBD1|.|TRBV6-1|TRBJ2-5
CASSEVTGTGRETQYF
TGTGCCAGCAGTGAAGTTACCGGGACAGGGAGGGAGACCCAGTACTTC
>.|.|TRBV30|TRBJ1-5
CAWSVREGVGQPQHF
TGTGCCTGGAGTGTCAGAGAGGGGGTAGGTCAGCCCCAGCATTTT
>.|.|TRBV2|TRBJ2-7
CASSSQARDYEQYF
TGTGCCAGCAGCTCCCAAGCGAGGGACTACGAGCAGTACTTC
>TRBD1|.|TRBV7-2|TRBJ2-1
CASSLGDRDNEQFF
TGTGCCAGCAGCTTAGGGGACAGGGACAATGAGCAGTTCTTC
>.|.|TRBV2|TRBJ2-5
CASRAQGGQTQYF
TGTGCCAGCAGGGCTCAGGGGGGTCAGACCCAGTACTTC
>TRBD1|once|TRBV10-3|TRBJ1-1
CAISARTGVNTEAFF
TGTGCCATCAGTGCCCGGACAGGGGTGAACACTGAAGCTTTCTTT